The clone carrying this T cell receptor beta chain was recorded a few times. Clones were read by immunoSEQ multiplex PCR, and TCRdb kept only the in-frame ones, dropping some. The repertoire holds about 130,000 clones, with roughly nine tenths as singletons. These data originate in a study of cytomegalovirus exposure and HLA in healthy donors. Germline V CDR1 and CDR2: MDHEN, SYDVKM. The J segment lost 4 bases and the V segment lost 6 bases, leaving 3 bases of the junction unmatched. The CDR3 is made up of 12 amino acids. The chain employs TRBV28 and TRBJ2-7, with TRBD1 identical over 7 bases. The sample taken for sequencing was PBMCs. This TCR came from a woman between 18 and 30 years old in good health and CMV-seropositive. The CDR3 loop is CASSTGDYEQYF. The CDR3, as DNA: TGTGCCAGCAGCACAGGGGATTACGAGCAGTACTTC.